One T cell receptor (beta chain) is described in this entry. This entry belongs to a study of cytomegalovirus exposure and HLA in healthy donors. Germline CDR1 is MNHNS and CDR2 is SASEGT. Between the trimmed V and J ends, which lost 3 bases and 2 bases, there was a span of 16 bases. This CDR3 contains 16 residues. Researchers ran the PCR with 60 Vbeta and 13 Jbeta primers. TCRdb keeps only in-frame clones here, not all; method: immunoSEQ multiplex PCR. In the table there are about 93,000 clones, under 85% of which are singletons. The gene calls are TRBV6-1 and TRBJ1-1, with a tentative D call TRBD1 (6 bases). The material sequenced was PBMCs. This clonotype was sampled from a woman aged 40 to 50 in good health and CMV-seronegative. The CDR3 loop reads CASSDRTGTYNTEAFF. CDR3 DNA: TGTGCCAGCAGTGATCGAACAGGGACCTATAACACTGAAGCTTTCTTT.